The entry below describes one TCR beta chain. Antigen specificity is unknown. The data derive from a study of STAT5B mutations in CD4+ large granular lymphocyte leukemia. Study-wide results and limits: 8/27 top patient clones versus 2/35 control clones were TRBV06-family. No patients shared main leukemic clonotypes, though roughly 27% appeared at low frequency elsewhere. The CD4+ versus CD8+ T-LGLL clonality difference may reflect limited sample size.

Produced via immunoSEQ multiplex PCR; TCRdb's table is partial and in-frame only. The sample carries around 24,000 clones, 74% recorded once. The CDR3 spans 15 residues. V was pared by 0 bases and J by 4 bases, with 1 base of the junction left unmatched. Germline-derived CDR1 and CDR2 are MNHEY and SVGAGI. The specimen sequenced was CD4+ T cells from blood buffy coats. This sequence joins TRBV6-5 and TRBJ1-5, with 9 bases identical to TRBD1. The TCR originated in a human donor in good health. CDR3 bases: TGTGCCAGCAGTTACTCTGGACAGGGGAATCAGCCCCAGCATTTT. It is translated as CASSYSGQGNQPQHF.